The rows below give T cell receptor beta chains drawn from one sample of a study of graft-versus-host responses after intestinal transplantation. Produced via immunoSEQ multiplex PCR; TCRdb's table is partial and in-frame only. The sample includes about 9,800 clones, approximately 80% of them seen just once. The sample in question was ileum tissue, obtained less than 550 days after intestinal transplant. The receptors originated from a human patient who received an intestinal transplant, so some T cells may come from the graft donor. The CDR3 runs from the conserved cysteine through the conserved F or W. The D gene is left open where the match is weak. Some rows have no size entry. The others give once, few or many, or a class for an expanded clone.

14	-	TRBV11-2	TRBJ1-4	-	CASSLDTGIGKLFF
13	-	TRBV28	TRBJ2-7	-	CASTSPAVYEQYF
15	few	TRBV7-3	TRBJ2-3	TRBD2	CASSPLAGWGDTQYF
11	-	TRBV6-6	TRBJ2-7	-	CASTASREQYF
14	-	TRBV10-1	TRBJ2-3	-	CASSGGTNSDTQYF
13	-	TRBV6-6	-	-	CASSYNSPYEQYF
14	-	TRBV6-5	TRBJ2-2	TRBD1	CASRGTGVAGELFF
12	few	TRBV7-2	TRBJ1-4	-	CASSLMRGKLFF
14	few	TRBV19	TRBJ1-5	-	CASSILQVNQPQHF
16	-	TRBV7-2	TRBJ1-4	-	CASSLMGSSTNEKLFF
15	-	TRBV15	TRBJ1-5	-	CATSRGFYSNQPQHF
16	-	TRBV15	TRBJ2-3	TRBD2	CATSGGLAGATDTQYF
14	-	TRBV6-6	TRBJ1-2	TRBD1	CASSDGGTGVGYTF
16	-	TRBV15	TRBJ2-7	TRBD2	CATSSRLASPTYEQYF
12	-	TRBV29-1	TRBJ1-2	-	CSVDQFPYGYTF
15	few	TRBV7-2	TRBJ2-2	TRBD2	CASRKPDGRSGELFF
12	-	TRBV2	TRBJ1-4	TRBD1	CASSEDREKLFF
13	once	TRBV6-4	TRBJ2-2	-	CASSERDTGELFF
14	once	TRBV29-1	TRBJ2-3	-	CSGGTGVGADTQYF
17	-	TRBV7-9	TRBJ2-6	-	CASSLTGPFSGANVLTF
17	-	TRBV7-9	TRBJ2-1	-	CASSRSVGRATYNEQFF
14	-	TRBV6-1	TRBJ2-7	-	CASRARDSTYEQYF
13	-	TRBV28	TRBJ2-7	-	CASTSRGSDEQYF